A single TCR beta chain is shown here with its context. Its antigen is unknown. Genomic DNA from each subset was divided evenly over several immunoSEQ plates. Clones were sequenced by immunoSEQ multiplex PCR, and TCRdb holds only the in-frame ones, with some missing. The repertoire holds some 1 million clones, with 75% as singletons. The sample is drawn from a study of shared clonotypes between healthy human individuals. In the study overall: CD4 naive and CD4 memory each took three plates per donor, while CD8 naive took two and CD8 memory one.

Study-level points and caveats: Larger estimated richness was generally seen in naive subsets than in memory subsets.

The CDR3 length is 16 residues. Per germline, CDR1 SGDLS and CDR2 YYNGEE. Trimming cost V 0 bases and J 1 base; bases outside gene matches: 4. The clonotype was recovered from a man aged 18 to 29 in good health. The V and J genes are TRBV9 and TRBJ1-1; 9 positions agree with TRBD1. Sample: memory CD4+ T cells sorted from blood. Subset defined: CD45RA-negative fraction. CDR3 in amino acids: CASSVAGDRANTEAFF. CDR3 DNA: TGTGCCAGCAGCGTAGCTGGGGACAGGGCGAACACTGAAGCTTTCTTT.